This T cell receptor beta chain was identified in a study of T cell responses to AZD1222 COVID-19 vaccine. V was pared by 6 bases and J by 4 bases, with 15 bases between. The germline gives CDR1 MGHRA, CDR2 YSYEKL. The CDR3 length is 15 residues. Here immunoSEQ multiplex PCR was the method, and the copy in TCRdb shows in-frame clones only, minus some. The repertoire holds 160,000 or so clones, approximately 88% seen once, with 4% to 5.5% in the top ten. The sequenced sample was peripheral blood, obtained 28 days after the second AZD1222 dose. J is TRBJ2-2 and V is TRBV4-1; tentatively, D is TRBD1 (5 bases). The receptor was isolated from an adult who received the AZD1222 COVID-19 vaccine. CDR3 in amino acids: CASSTGSRGTGELFF. Here the CDR3 DNA reads TGCGCCAGCAGTACAGGTTCAAGGGGCACCGGGGAGCTGTTTTTT.